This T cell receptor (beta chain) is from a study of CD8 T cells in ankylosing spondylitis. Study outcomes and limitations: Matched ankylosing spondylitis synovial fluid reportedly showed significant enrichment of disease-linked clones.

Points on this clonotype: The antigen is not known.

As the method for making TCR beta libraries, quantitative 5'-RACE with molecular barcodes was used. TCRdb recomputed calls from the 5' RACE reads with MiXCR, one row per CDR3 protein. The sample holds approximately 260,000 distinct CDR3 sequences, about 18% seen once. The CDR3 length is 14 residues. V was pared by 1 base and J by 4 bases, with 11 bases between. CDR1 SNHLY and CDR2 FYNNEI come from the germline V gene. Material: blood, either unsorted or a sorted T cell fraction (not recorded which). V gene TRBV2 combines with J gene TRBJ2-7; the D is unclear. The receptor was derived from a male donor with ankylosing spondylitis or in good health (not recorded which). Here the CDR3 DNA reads TGTGCCAGCAGTGAAGTCGGTAGTTATTACGAGCAGTACTTC. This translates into CASSEVGSYYEQYF.